This TCR beta chain was identified in a study of T cell repertoires in ileal Crohn's disease. Study-level points and caveats: Compared with non-smokers, active smokers at surgery showed more clonal expansions.

Details on this clone: The antigen is not known.

Each sample's TCRB immunosequencing used around 0.45 micrograms of biopsy DNA. TCRdb's copy holds only in-frame clones and misses some; the assay was immunoSEQ multiplex PCR. The table lists around 8,000 clones, 60% to 80% of them singletons. This CDR3 contains 16 residues. V shed 2 bases and J 5 bases; nucleotides not matched to a gene: 10. CDR1 and CDR2 (germline): MNHNS, SASEGT. The chain links TRBV6-1 to TRBJ2-5, with 8 positions matching TRBD1. Sequencing was carried out using ileal tissue. The clonotype was recovered from an adult with Crohn's disease. The CDR3 is CASSERRAGGAETQYF. As DNA, the CDR3 is TGTGCCAGCAGTGAAAGAAGGGCAGGGGGCGCTGAGACCCAGTACTTC.